What follows are 3 T cell receptor gamma chains derived from one specimen sequenced in a study of γδ T cells in repeated Plasmodium falciparum infection. Gammadelta T cells were flow-sorted from PBMC into Vgamma9/Vdelta2+ and Vdelta2-negative populations for bulk analysis. TCRdb fed the multiplex PCR reads into CATT to redo clone calling. The sample has around 27,000 gamma-chain clones, 1.4% seen once; the top ten hold approximately 19%. Material: gamma-delta T cells from blood. These receptor sequences come from a pool of human donors (malaria-infected and uninfected, not separated).

This clone was picked up many times. TCRdb attributes to this sequence the protein of a much larger clone, which differs from the DNA translation at residue 5; a read error is likely, and the protein displayed is translated from the DNA. The chain joins TRGV9 to TRGJ1 or TRGJ2. Germline matching of the DNA provided the J gene here, since TCRdb leaves it blank. The CDR3 is made up of 11 amino acids. Germline lookup yields CDR1 GITISATS and CDR2 ISYDGTV (reference sequence). The J segment lost 5 bases and the V segment lost 10 bases, leaving 8 bases of the junction unmatched. The CDR3 DNA is TGTGCCTTTCCGGGGGATTATAAGAAACTCTTT. Amino acids: CAFPGDYKKLF.

This clone showed up just a few times. One base separates it from a far larger clone, so it is likely a read error. Within the sample, other DNA sequences also encode this same CDR3. This chain connects TRGV2 to TRGJ1 or TRGJ2. TCRdb gives no J gene; it was assigned here by matching the DNA to germline. This CDR3 has 14 residues. V was pared by 0 bases and J by 8 bases, with 10 bases of the junction left unmatched. Germline V gene data show CDR1 as EGSNGY and CDR2 as YDSYNSKV. In DNA, the CDR3 is TGTGCCACCTGGGACGGGACCATTATGGATAAGAAACTCTTT. Amino acids: CATWDGTIMDKKLF.

Of note for this clone: The mismatch at residue 12 between this DNA's translation and the TCRdb protein of a much larger clone likely reflects a read error; the protein shown is translated from the DNA. The J gene was not called, though the V gene is TRGV9. The germline gives CDR1 GITISATS, CDR2 ISYDGTV (reference sequence). This CDR3 region has 14 residues. This CDR3 reads CALWVTSKGFKQLF. CDR3 coding DNA: TGTGCCTTGTGGGTGACCTCCAAGGGCTTTAAGCAACTCTTT.